The clone carrying this T cell receptor (beta chain) occurred a few times. The target antigen is unknown. V shed 1 base, J shed 3 bases, and the junction held 9 bases outside the gene matches. CDR3 length: 17 amino acids. Germline assignment: CDR1 SGDLS and CDR2 YYNGEE. This specimen belongs to a study of cytomegalovirus exposure and HLA in healthy donors. Study-wide context: There were nearly 120 million unique TCR beta sequences, drawn from 150 million to 200 million T cells, in an earlier analysis. Overall study results and limits: Some V segments, TRBV6-2 and TRBV6-3 among them, were indistinguishable and were therefore excluded. Researchers had no immune exposure information except CMV serostatus available.

60 Vbeta and 13 Jbeta primers were used in PCR. Method: immunoSEQ multiplex PCR; TCRdb's copy keeps in-frame clones and lacks some. Of 70,000 to 90,000 clones in the sample, 63% were seen once. The J gene is TRBJ2-3, the V gene TRBV9; 9 bases line up with TRBD2. The specimen sequenced was PBMCs. The source of this sequence is a woman aged 40 to 50 in good health and CMV-seropositive. CDR3 in DNA: TGTGCCAGCAGCGTACCATCAGGCGGGGGGGAAACAGATACGCAGTATTTT. Residues: CASSVPSGGGETDTQYF.